This T cell receptor beta chain appears in the sequencing data of a study of graft-versus-host responses after intestinal transplantation. Points from the study as a whole: GvH clones detected in recipient marrow included some appearing first in ileum or blood.

Concerning this clone: What it binds is unknown.

Clones were sequenced by immunoSEQ multiplex PCR, and TCRdb holds only the in-frame ones, with some missing. The sample carries 96,000 or so clones, roughly 92% recorded once. Trimming left V 2 bases short and J 3 bases short, with 14 bases between. This CDR3 has 15 amino acids. Germline-derived CDR1 and CDR2 are SNHLY and FYNNEI. The sequences come from unstimulated CD4+ T cells sorted from spleen or lymph node cells, collected before intestinal transplant. The sequence derives from a human donor who received an intestinal transplant. J is TRBJ2-7 and V is TRBV2; D gene unclear. The CDR3 region has the DNA TGTGCCAGCAGTGAAATCACCTACTCCCGCTACGAGCAGTACTTC. This encodes CASSEITYSRYEQYF. The whole variable domain, filled in from reference TRBV2 and TRBJ2-7, reads EPEVTQTPSHQVTQMGQEVILRCVPISNHLYFYWYRQILGQKVEFLVSFYNNEISEKSEIFDDQFSVERPDGSNFTLKIRSTKLEDSAMYFCASSEITYSRYEQYFGPGTRLTVT.